A selection of T cell receptor beta chains follows, all from one sample in a study of blood T cell repertoires in COVID-19. This table comes from immunoSEQ multiplex PCR, and its TCRdb copy is limited to in-frame clones, with some not included. In the table there are approximately 81,000 clones, around 82% of which are singletons. Material: peripheral blood. The receptors originated from a human donor in a cohort sampled during active COVID-19. Both conserved end residues are part of each CDR3. The order of the fields is V gene, J gene, D gene, clone size, CDR3 protein, CDR3 DNA. D genes are given only for firm matches. Only part of the rows carry a size: once, few, many, or a class if the clone is expanded.

>TRBV29-1|TRBJ2-3|.|.
CSVLLDTQYF
TGCAGCGTTCTACTAGATACGCAGTATTTT
>TRBV9|TRBJ1-4|TRBD1|.
CASSDRGQGNEKLFF
TGTGCCAGCAGCGACCGGGGACAGGGGAATGAAAAACTGTTTTTT
>TRBV6-1|TRBJ1-5|.|.
CASSETGGSWQPQHF
TGTGCCAGCAGTGAAACGGGGGGGAGTTGGCAGCCCCAGCATTTT
>TRBV11-2|TRBJ2-7|TRBD1|.
CASSLAGTGGYEQYF
TGTGCCAGCAGCTTAGCAGGGACAGGGGGCTACGAGCAGTACTTC
>TRBV6-5|TRBJ1-2|.|.
CASSYSGVGGVGYTF
TGTGCCAGCAGTTACTCCGGGGTGGGAGGGGTTGGCTACACCTTC
>TRBV7-2|TRBJ2-6|TRBD2|.
CASTLRVAGGSGANVLTF
TGTGCCAGCACCCTTCGTGTAGCGGGGGGCTCTGGGGCCAACGTCCTGACTTTC
>TRBV2|TRBJ1-5|TRBD1|.
CATQDRESQPQHF
TGTGCCACCCAAGACAGGGAGAGTCAGCCCCAGCATTTT
>TRBV6-5|TRBJ1-2|.|.
CASSSRGFGGYTF
TGTGCCAGCAGTTCTAGGGGTTTTGGTGGCTACACCTTC
>TRBV27|TRBJ2-7|.|once
CASSQIGGKRGYEQYF
TGTGCCAGCAGTCAGATTGGAGGAAAACGGGGATACGAGCAGTACTTC
>TRBV5-1|TRBJ1-4|TRBD1|.
CASSQTAGQGTEKLFF
TGCGCCAGCAGCCAGACCGCGGGACAGGGGACTGAAAAACTGTTTTTT
>TRBV20-1|TRBJ1-5|.|.
CSAPLSGPQHF
TGCAGTGCTCCCCTCTCGGGGCCCCAGCATTTT
>TRBV14|TRBJ2-5|TRBD1|.
CASSRVDRTFKETQYF
TGTGCCAGCAGCCGGGTGGACAGGACCTTTAAAGAGACCCAGTACTTC
>TRBV12-3/TRBV12-4|TRBJ1-1|.|.
CASMGPGNTEAFF
TGTGCCAGCATGGGGCCGGGGAACACTGAAGCTTTCTTT
>TRBV16|TRBJ1-1|.|.
CASSPGSNTEAFF
TGTGCCAGCAGCCCGGGGTCGAACACTGAAGCTTTCTTT
>TRBV6-5|TRBJ1-3|TRBD1|.
CASTQLSGGDTIYF
TGTGCCAGCACCCAGTTATCAGGGGGTGACACCATATATTTT
>TRBV30|TRBJ2-2|.|.
CAWSVRAGELFF
TGTGCCTGGAGTGTACGAGCCGGGGAGCTGTTTTTT
>TRBV7-9|TRBJ2-3|.|.
CASSTRRLVGDRSTDTQYF
TGTGCCAGCAGCACTAGAAGGTTGGTGGGCGACCGTAGCACAGATACGCAGTATTTT
>TRBV7-3|TRBJ1-2|TRBD1|.
CASSPGGQGHGYTF
TGTGCCAGCAGCCCAGGGGGACAGGGACATGGCTACACCTTC
>TRBV4-2|TRBJ2-7|TRBD2|.
CASSQGEGGEQYF
TGTGCCAGCAGCCAAGGGGAGGGAGGGGAGCAGTACTTC
>TRBV18|TRBJ1-2|TRBD1|once
CASSPPSGGGYGYTF
TGTGCCAGCTCACCACCATCAGGGGGTGGCTATGGCTACACCTTC
>TRBV4-2|TRBJ2-3|.|few
CASSQDRGSSDTQYF
TGTGCCAGCAGCCAAGATCGGGGGAGTTCCGATACGCAGTATTTT
>TRBV7-8|TRBJ2-7|.|.
CASSVSTGVSYEQYF
TGTGCCAGCAGCGTCTCTACGGGGGTTTCCTACGAGCAGTACTTC
>TRBV7-2|TRBJ1-1|.|once
CASSPRSGNTEAFF
TGTGCCAGCAGCCCTAGGAGCGGGAACACTGAAGCTTTCTTT
>TRBV30|TRBJ1-1|.|.
CAWRTSRNTEAFF
TGTGCCTGGAGGACATCGAGAAACACTGAAGCTTTCTTT
>TRBV5-1|TRBJ1-1|TRBD1|.
CASSTGTGETEAFF
TGCGCCAGCAGCACCGGGACAGGGGAGACTGAAGCTTTCTTT
>TRBV7-8|TRBJ1-1|.|.
CASSSLGTLNTEAFF
TGTGCCAGCAGCAGCCTTGGGACACTAAACACTGAAGCTTTCTTT
>TRBV2|TRBJ1-4|TRBD1|once
CASSERDRGEKLFF
TGTGCCAGCAGTGAAAGGGACAGGGGTGAAAAACTGTTTTTT
>TRBV30|TRBJ1-2|.|.
CAWSPPGGPGPSANYGYTF
TGTGCCTGGAGTCCACCCGGGGGTCCAGGGCCTAGCGCTAACTATGGCTACACCTTC
>TRBV19|TRBJ2-1|.|.
CASSTPTGSRNEQFF
TGTGCCAGTAGTACTCCGACGGGGTCGCGCAATGAGCAGTTCTTC
>TRBV5-1|TRBJ1-6|.|.
CASKSGGAFAFSPLHF
TGCGCCAGCAAGTCGGGGGGCGCTTTCGCATTTTCACCCCTCCACTTT
>TRBV18|TRBJ1-1|.|.
CASSPDTYTEAFF
TGTGCCAGCTCACCGGACACCTACACTGAAGCTTTCTTT
>TRBV9|TRBJ1-1|TRBD1|.
CASSALGGANTEAFF
TGTGCCAGCAGCGCGCTAGGGGGCGCTAACACTGAAGCTTTCTTT
>TRBV24-1|TRBJ2-5|TRBD2|.
CATSTSGGFGETQYF
TGTGCCACCAGTACTAGCGGGGGGTTTGGAGAGACCCAGTACTTC
>TRBV4-1|TRBJ2-7|TRBD1|.
CASSQGQGKTYEQYF
TGCGCCAGCAGCCAAGGACAGGGGAAGACCTACGAGCAGTACTTC
>TRBV9|TRBJ2-5|.|.
CASSGRSTVQETQYF
TGTGCCAGCAGCGGTAGATCCACAGTACAAGAGACCCAGTACTTC